The 3 T cell receptor beta chains given below trace back to one sample, sequenced in a study of cytomegalovirus exposure and HLA in healthy donors (dated by TCRdb to 2015 to 2018). The library was prepared using the immunoSEQ multiplex PCR assay. The multiplex PCR relied on a mix of 60 forward primers for TCR Vbeta segments and 13 reverse primers for TCR Jbeta segments. TCRdb obtained this table from immuneACCESS and retained in-frame rearrangements with V and J assigned. These tables miss some clones; where compared with another copy, unresolved V genes account for less than half of the shortfall, and the remainder is unexplained. Recorded for this sample are fewer than 95,000 clones; approximately 63% of them occurred a single time. The ten top clones hold just under 6.5% of the sample. Sequencing was performed on PBMCs. The receptors were sampled from a woman in her 30s in good health and CMV-seronegative.

V usage is TRBV28 and J usage is TRBJ2-7, with 8 bases lining up with TRBD2. Germline V gene sequence: CDR1 MDHEN, CDR2 SYDVKM. After removal of 7 bases from V and 2 bases from J, the junction contained 13 bases not matched to a gene. The CDR3 runs to 16 residues. In nucleotides, the CDR3 is TGTGCCAGCACTCTACGGGGAAGCGGGAGCGCCTACGAGCAGTACTTC. As protein: CASTLRGSGSAYEQYF.

This clone was detected only a few times. The gene calls are TRBV5-1 and TRBJ2-1; a possible D gene is TRBD2 (5 bases). This CDR3 is 14 amino acids long. V was pared by 0 bases and J by 5 bases, with 9 bases between. Germline-derived CDR1 and CDR2 are SGHRS and YFSETQ. CDR3 in amino acids: CASSLAGLNNEQFF. The CDR3 DNA reads as TGCGCCAGCAGCTTGGCAGGACTGAACAATGAGCAGTTCTTC. The entire variable domain, with the rest obtained from reference TRBV5-1 and TRBJ2-1, is as follows: KAGVTQTPRYLIKTRGQQVTLSCSPISGHRSVSWYQQTPGQGLQFLFEYFSETQRNKGNFPGRFSGRQFSNSRSEMNVSTLELGDSALYLCASSLAGLNNEQFFGPGTRLTVL.

This chain connects TRBV6-8 to TRBJ2-7; perhaps TRBD1 as D (5 bases). The CDR3 has 18 amino acids. Germline assignment: CDR1 MNHGY and CDR2 SAAAGT. V lost 0 bases, J lost 1 base, and 19 bases lay in between. CDR3 region: CASSYSNPHQGLSYEQYF. CDR3 in DNA: TGTGCCAGCAGTTACTCGAACCCCCACCAGGGTCTGTCCTACGAGCAGTACTTC.